A single sample is the source of the 20 T cell receptor beta chains below, sequenced in a study of CD8 T cells in Susac syndrome. With random hexamers, reverse transcription was performed on roughly 0.5 to 1 ug of RNA. TCRdb re-called the immunoSEQ multiplex PCR reads with MiXCR, one entry per CDR3 protein. Seen here are about 280,000 distinct CDR3 sequences, roughly 85% observed once, and the top ten hold over 0.09%. Specimen: CD8+ T cells from PBMCs. All receptors derive from a human donor with multiple sclerosis.

This clonotype was seen only once. The chain couples TRBV18 to TRBJ2-3; no definite D call. V lost 3 bases and J 0 bases, leaving 7 bases between the germline ends. Germline V CDR1 and CDR2: KGHSH, LQKENI. This CDR3 comprises 14 residues. CDR3 residues: CASSPYVSTDTQYF. The CDR3 region has the DNA TGTGCCAGCTCACCCTATGTAAGCACAGATACGCAGTATTTT.

The rearrangement links TRBV28 to TRBJ1-2; TRBD1 matches 8 bases. CDR3 length: 14 residues. CDR1 MDHEN and CDR2 SYDVKM come from the germline V gene. The trim removed 2 bases at V and 8 bases at J, leaving 7 bases unmatched. Here the CDR3 reads CASSLVQGAEGYTF. CDR3 nucleotide sequence: TGTGCCAGCAGTTTAGTCCAGGGGGCGGAAGGCTACACCTTC.

The CDR3 coding sequence is TGCGCCAGCAGTCACCTAGCGGTTGCGGGGGATGAGCAGTTCTTC. Residues: CASSHLAVAGDEQFF. This sequence joins TRBV10-2 and TRBJ2-1; 7 bases are a match to TRBD2. Germline V gene data show CDR1 as WSHSY and CDR2 as SAAADI. The CDR3 has 15 amino acids. V shed 5 bases and J 8 bases; nucleotides not matched to a gene: 12.

For the CDR3, the DNA is TGCGCCAGCAGTGGTAGAGAGGAGGGATCTGGGGCCAACGTCCTGACTTTC. It codes for CASSGREEGSGANVLTF. The genes are TRBV10-1 and TRBJ2-6; perhaps TRBD2 as D (6 bases). This CDR3 has 17 residues. V lost 4 bases and J 1 base, leaving 14 bases between the germline ends. In germline, CDR1 is WNHNN, CDR2 SYGVQD (reference sequence).

The V call is TRBV19, the J call TRBJ2-7; 12 bases are a match to TRBD2. The germline gives CDR1 LNHDA, CDR2 SQIVND (reference sequence). Trimming cost V 4 bases and J 2 bases; bases outside gene matches: 3. This CDR3 is built from 15 residues. Here the CDR3 DNA reads TGTGCCAGTAGTAGGACTAGCGGGACTCCCTACGAGCAGTACTTC. Translation: CASSRTSGTPYEQYF.

This clonotype was detected only once. V gene TRBV28 combines with J gene TRBJ1-2; D possibly corresponds to TRBD1 (5 bases). The CDR3 contains 15 residues. Trimming cost V 5 bases and J 4 bases, with 17 bases left between them. In germline, CDR1 is MDHEN, CDR2 SYDVKM. For the CDR3, the DNA is TGTGCCAGCAGTCGAGTGGGGGGTCTAACCTATGGCTACACCTTC. As protein: CASSRVGGLTYGYTF.

This chain connects TRBV6-2 or TRBV6-3 to TRBJ1-2, with a possible D match to TRBD1 (6 bases). The germline V and J ends were trimmed by 2 bases and 3 bases, with 13 bases remaining between them. CDR3 length: 15 residues. CDR1 is MNHEY and CDR2 is SVGEGT in the germline V gene. CDR3 residues: CASSYDRTADYGYTF. The CDR3 DNA is TGTGCCAGCAGTTACGATCGGACAGCCGACTATGGCTACACCTTC.

This chain joins TRBV15 and TRBJ2-2; possibly TRBD1 or TRBD2 for D (5 bases each). From germline, CDR1 is LNHNV and CDR2 YYDKDF (reference sequence). The V end lost 3 bases, the J end lost 1 base, and 15 bases lay between the germline ends. The CDR3 consists of 17 residues. The CDR3 is CATSSPGASWNTGELFF. CDR3 nucleotide sequence: TGTGCCACCAGCAGTCCCGGGGCTAGCTGGAACACCGGGGAGCTGTTTTTT.

The chain couples TRBV3-1 to TRBJ2-5; D possibly uses TRBD1 or TRBD2 (5 bases each). This CDR3 has 16 amino acids. V was shortened by 3 bases and J by 1 base, with 15 bases between the two germline ends. Germline CDR1 is LGHDT and CDR2 is YNNKEL (reference sequence). The CDR3 region is CASSQNPGPVQETQYF. CDR3 sequence (DNA): TGTGCCAGCAGCCAGAACCCGGGACCCGTCCAAGAGACCCAGTACTTC.

The chain joins TRBV27 to TRBJ2-1; tentative D call: TRBD2 (6 bases). There are 13 residues in the CDR3. V dropped 6 bases and J dropped 9 bases, with 15 bases sitting between them. Germline V lookup: CDR1 MNHEY, CDR2 SMNVEV (reference sequence). The CDR3 coding sequence is TGTGCCAGCAGACTTAACCTAGCGCTTGAGCAGTTCTTC. Amino acid sequence: CASRLNLALEQFF.

The rearrangement joins TRBV7-2 to TRBJ1-1; TRBD1 aligns across 12 bases. The CDR3 is 16 amino acids. The V gene's germline CDR1 is SGHTA and CDR2 FQGNSA. V was clipped by 2 bases and J by 4 bases; unmatched bases: 5. CDR3 nucleotide sequence: TGTGCCAGCAGCTTAAGGGACAGGGGGCTGAGCACTGAAGCTTTCTTT. It encodes CASSLRDRGLSTEAFF.

This chain uses TRBV7-9 with TRBJ1-1; D gene uncertain. This CDR3 comprises 15 residues. Germline lookup yields CDR1 SEHNR and CDR2 FQNEAQ (reference sequence). V lost 4 bases, J lost 3 bases, and 15 bases lay in between. CDR3 DNA: TGTGCCAGCAGCTATACATCCCGAGGAGACACTGAAGCTTTCTTT. The encoded protein is CASSYTSRGDTEAFF.

V and J are TRBV2 and TRBJ1-1, with D unclear. V was shortened by 8 bases and J by 4 bases, with 5 bases between the two germline ends. The CDR3 extends over 10 amino acids. CDR1 is SNHLY and CDR2 is FYNNEI in the germline V gene. CDR3 region: CASLFTEAFF. CDR3 DNA: TGTGCCAGCTTGTTCACTGAAGCTTTCTTT.

In its sample, this clonotype was seen a few times. The CDR3 here is CASSYEGKLFF. CDR3 DNA: TGTGCCAGCAGTTACGAAGGAAAACTGTTTTTT. The chain couples TRBV6-5 to TRBJ1-4; D is uncertain. V lost 2 bases to trimming and J lost 10 bases, with 5 bases between them. Germline values: CDR1 MNHEY, CDR2 SVGAGI. The CDR3 loop spans 11 amino acids.

The V call is TRBV7-8, the J call TRBJ2-7; a weak D match, TRBD2 (6 bases). V was trimmed by 4 bases and J by 1 base, leaving 11 bases between them. The CDR3 totals 14 residues. Per germline, CDR1 SGHVS and CDR2 FQNEAQ. The CDR3 sequence is CASSSPAGSYEQYF. The DNA of the CDR3 is TGTGCCAGCAGCTCCCCTGCGGGATCCTACGAGCAGTACTTC.

The chain combines TRBV18 with TRBJ2-1, with D perhaps being TRBD1 or TRBD2 (5 bases each). The CDR3 spans 14 residues. V lost 4 bases to trimming and J lost 3 bases, with 10 bases between them. Germline V gene lookup returns CDR1 KGHSH and CDR2 LQKENI. The CDR3 DNA reads as TGTGCCAGCTCACGTCCAGGGAGCTACAATGAGCAGTTCTTC. Encoded protein: CASSRPGSYNEQFF.

This clonotype was counted a few times. J is TRBJ2-2 and V is TRBV7-2; no firm D call. The CDR3 has 13 amino acids. The germline V and J ends were trimmed by 4 bases and 8 bases, with 11 bases remaining between them. The germline CDR1 and CDR2 sequences are SGHTA and FQGNSA. The CDR3 DNA sequence: TGTGCCAGCAGCTACCACCGAAGTGGGGAGCTGTTTTTT. Residues: CASSYHRSGELFF. Full variable domain (rest looked up from reference TRBV7-2 and TRBJ2-2): GAGVSQSPSNKVTEKGKDVELRCDPISGHTALYWYRQSLGQGLEFLIYFQGNSAPDKSGLPSDRFSAERTGGSVSTLTIQRTQQEDSAVYLCASSYHRSGELFFGEGSRLTVL.

The chain carries TRBV11-2 and TRBJ2-7; 9 bases agree with TRBD1. The ends lost 1 base at V and 5 bases at J; junction bases unmatched: 9. Germline-derived CDR1 and CDR2 are SGHAT and FQNNGV. This CDR3 has 16 amino acids. The CDR3 spells CASSLALTGGWNEQYF. Here the CDR3 DNA reads TGTGCCAGCAGCTTAGCCCTGACAGGGGGGTGGAACGAGCAGTACTTC. The whole variable domain, remainder taken from reference TRBV11-2 and TRBJ2-7, is EAGVAQSPRYKIIEKRQSVAFWCNPISGHATLYWYQQILGQGPKLLIQFQNNGVVDDSQLPKDRFSAERLKGVDSTLKIQPAKLEDSAVYLCASSLALTGGWNEQYFGPGTRLTVT.

The sample holds one count of this clonotype. The rearrangement links TRBV12-3 or TRBV12-4 to TRBJ2-3, with TRBD2 matching over 9 bases. V was clipped by 7 bases and J by 5 bases; unmatched bases: 7. CDR3 length equals 14 residues. The CDR3 DNA sequence: TGTGCCAGCAAGCCGGGACTAGCAGGAGATACGCAGTATTTT. It yields the protein CASKPGLAGDTQYF.

The chain recombines TRBV5-1 with TRBJ2-3; the D is unclear. Looked up from germline, CDR1 is SGHRS and CDR2 is YFSETQ. Trimming removed 0 bases from V and 3 bases from J, with 5 bases in between. The CDR3 is 13 residues long. The CDR3 reads CASSLVGTDTQYF. Here the CDR3 DNA reads TGCGCCAGCAGCTTGGTGGGAACAGATACGCAGTATTTT. The complete variable domain, with remaining parts taken from reference TRBV5-1 and TRBJ2-3, reads KAGVTQTPRYLIKTRGQQVTLSCSPISGHRSVSWYQQTPGQGLQFLFEYFSETQRNKGNFPGRFSGRQFSNSRSEMNVSTLELGDSALYLCASSLVGTDTQYFGPGTRLTVL.